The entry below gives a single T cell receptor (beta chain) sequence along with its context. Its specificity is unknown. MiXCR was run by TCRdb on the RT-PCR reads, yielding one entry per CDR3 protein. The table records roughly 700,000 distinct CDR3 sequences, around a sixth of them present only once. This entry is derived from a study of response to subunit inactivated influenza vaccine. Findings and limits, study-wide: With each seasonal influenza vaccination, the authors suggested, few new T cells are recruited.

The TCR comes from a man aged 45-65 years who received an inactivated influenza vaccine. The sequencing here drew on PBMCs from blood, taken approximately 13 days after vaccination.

The CDR3 region has the DNA TGTGCCAGCAGTGAAGTTAGGGAGCAGTACTTC. It codes for CASSEVREQYF. This chain uses TRBV6-1 with TRBJ2-7; D remains ambiguous. The germline gives CDR1 MNHNS, CDR2 SASEGT. V lost 1 base, J lost 7 bases, and 5 bases lay in between. The CDR3 length is 11 residues.